The rows below give T cell receptor beta chains drawn from one sample of a study of blood T cell repertoires in COVID-19. The data were produced by immunoSEQ multiplex PCR, yet TCRdb's version contains in-frame clones alone and is incomplete. The data contain around 360,000 clones, about 90% of them singletons. The specimen sequenced was PBMCs or T cells enriched from blood (not recorded which). The source of these receptors is a woman in her twenties or thirties who had recovered from COVID-19. Both conserved end residues are part of each CDR3. The D gene is left open where the match is weak. Not every row has a clone size; where given, it reads once, few, many or a size class.

J | length | D | V | size | CDR3 | DNA
TRBJ2-5 | 14 | TRBD2 | TRBV20-1 | few | CSASMGLAQETQYF | TGCAGTGCTAGTATGGGACTAGCACAAGAGACCCAGTACTTC
TRBJ2-4 | 15 | TRBD1 | TRBV7-8 | - | CASSLGDRGKNIQYF | TGTGCCAGCAGCTTAGGGGACAGGGGCAAAAACATTCAGTACTTC
TRBJ1-5 | 13 | - | TRBV7-2 | - | CASSVRGNQPQHF | TGTGCCAGCAGCGTGAGGGGCAATCAGCCCCAGCATTTT
TRBJ1-4 | 16 | TRBD1 | TRBV6-2/TRBV6-3 | - | CASSYSRYRTGEGLFF | TGTGCCAGCAGTTACTCGAGATACAGGACAGGGGAAGGACTGTTTTTT
TRBJ1-1 | 15 | - | TRBV7-9 | - | CASSLGQDRNTEAFF | TGTGCCAGCAGCTTAGGACAGGACAGGAACACTGAAGCTTTCTTT
TRBJ1-1 | 15 | - | TRBV19 | - | CASLLSTGRNTEAFF | TGTGCCAGTCTATTAAGCACGGGGAGAAACACTGAAGCTTTCTTT
TRBJ1-6 | 14 | - | TRBV9 | - | CASSSTGVESPLHF | TGTGCCAGCAGCTCGACAGGAGTTGAATCACCCCTCCACTTT
TRBJ1-5 | 17 | TRBD1 | TRBV18 | few | CASSPNPGTGAGQPQHF | TGTGCCAGCTCGCCGAATCCCGGGACAGGGGCGGGTCAGCCCCAGCATTTT
TRBJ2-3 | 14 | TRBD2 | TRBV7-3 | - | CASSNGGATDTQYF | TGTGCCAGCAGCAACGGGGGGGCCACAGATACGCAGTATTTT
TRBJ2-6 | 15 | - | TRBV3-1/TRBV3-2 | - | CASSQDSSGANVLTF | TGTGCCAGCAGCCAAGACAGTTCTGGGGCCAACGTCCTGACTTTC
TRBJ2-1 | 14 | TRBD1 | TRBV28 | - | CATLRDSSYNEQFF | TGTGCCACCCTGAGGGACAGCTCCTACAATGAGCAGTTCTTC
TRBJ2-1 | 14 | TRBD2 | TRBV10-3 | - | CAISEPGLGNEQFF | TGTGCCATCAGTGAGCCGGGACTAGGAAATGAGCAGTTCTTC
TRBJ1-5 | 13 | - | TRBV28 | - | CASRTGLDQPQHF | TGTGCCAGCAGAACAGGGTTGGATCAGCCCCAGCATTTT
TRBJ1-6 | 16 | - | TRBV6-6 | - | CASSGDSPSYNSPLHF | TGTGCCAGCAGTGGGGACTCGCCCTCGTATAATTCACCCCTCCACTTT
TRBJ1-5 | 15 | - | TRBV6-5 | - | CASSYSKGRFQPQHF | TGTGCCAGCAGTTACTCTAAGGGGCGCTTTCAGCCCCAGCATTTT
TRBJ1-1 | 13 | - | TRBV19 | - | CASSASMNTEAFF | TGTGCCAGTAGTGCCTCTATGAACACTGAAGCTTTCTTT
TRBJ2-7 | 10 | - | TRBV28 | - | CASSRYEQYF | TGTGCCAGCAGCCGCTACGAGCAGTACTTC
TRBJ2-5 | 12 | TRBD1 | TRBV29-1 | - | CSVWQGAETQYF | TGCAGCGTTTGGCAGGGGGCAGAGACCCAGTACTTC
TRBJ2-7 | 14 | TRBD2 | TRBV2 | - | CASLAGGSSYEQYF | TGTGCCAGTTTAGCGGGAGGGAGCTCCTACGAGCAGTACTTC
TRBJ1-2 | 14 | - | TRBV11-2 | - | CASSLGTTQGGYTF | TGTGCCAGCAGCTTAGGGACAACTCAGGGGGGCTACACCTTC
TRBJ2-1 | 16 | - | TRBV6-5 | - | CASSYSSGYSYNEQFF | TGTGCCAGCAGTTACTCTTCGGGATACTCCTACAATGAGCAGTTCTTC
TRBJ2-3 | 16 | TRBD2 | TRBV9 | - | CASSPPGLGGTDTQYF | TGTGCCAGCAGCCCTCCGGGACTAGGGGGCACAGATACGCAGTATTTT
TRBJ2-2 | 18 | - | TRBV27 | - | CASSLSLGRVMNTGELFF | TGTGCCAGCAGTTTATCCCTAGGGCGGGTGATGAACACCGGGGAGCTGTTTTTT
TRBJ2-3 | 15 | TRBD1 | TRBV3-1/TRBV3-2 | - | CASSQDRGGADTQYF | TGTGCCAGCAGCCAAGACCGAGGGGGCGCAGATACGCAGTATTTT
TRBJ2-5 | 14 | TRBD2 | TRBV5-1 | - | CASSPRGSGETQYF | TGCGCCAGCAGCCCCCGGGGTAGCGGGGAGACCCAGTACTTC
TRBJ2-3 | 24 | - | TRBV21-1 | - | CASSKGGRTSGRAQLRASTDTQYF | TGTGCCAGCAGCAAAGGCGGGAGGACTAGCGGGAGGGCGCAACTCAGAGCATCCACAGATACGCAGTATTTT
TRBJ2-2 | 15 | - | TRBV7-2 | - | CASSFGTSGIGELFF | TGTGCCAGCAGCTTTGGGACTTCGGGGATCGGGGAGCTGTTTTTT
TRBJ2-3 | 15 | - | TRBV7-6 | - | CASSLEPGVSVTQYF | TGTGCCAGCAGCTTAGAGCCGGGGGTAAGTGTTACGCAGTATTTT
TRBJ1-6 | 16 | - | TRBV5-1 | - | CASSLDSPGLNSPLHF | TGCGCCAGCAGCTTGGATTCTCCAGGGCTAAATTCACCCCTCCACTTT
TRBJ1-4 | 14 | - | TRBV7-8 | - | CASSLEGGRKKLFF | TGTGCCAGCAGCTTAGAGGGTGGGAGGAAAAAACTGTTTTTT
TRBJ2-2 | 17 | - | TRBV2 | - | CASRKNRVGEDTGELFF | TGTGCCAGCCGGAAAAATAGGGTGGGAGAAGACACCGGGGAGCTGTTTTTT
TRBJ2-5 | 14 | - | TRBV5-1 | once | CASSLDLREETQYF | TGCGCCAGCAGCTTGGATCTCAGGGAAGAGACCCAGTACTTC
TRBJ2-7 | 13 | TRBD2 | TRBV7-9 | - | CASSPSGYYEQYF | TGTGCCAGCAGCCCTAGCGGTTACTACGAGCAGTACTTC
TRBJ2-7 | 14 | - | TRBV5-1 | few | CASSLGDTDYEQYF | TGCGCCAGCAGCTTGGGTGACACCGACTACGAGCAGTACTTC
TRBJ2-7 | 14 | - | TRBV18 | - | CASSPQGVSDEQYF | TGTGCCAGCTCACCACAGGGGGTCAGCGACGAGCAGTACTTC
TRBJ2-4 | 16 | TRBD2 | TRBV7-2 | - | CASSPRLAAAKNIQYF | TGTGCCAGCAGCCCCCGACTAGCGGCAGCCAAAAACATTCAGTACTTC
TRBJ2-3 | 13 | TRBD1 | TRBV29-1 | - | CSVDRGGADTQYF | TGCAGCGTTGATCGAGGGGGCGCAGATACGCAGTATTTT
TRBJ1-6 | 12 | - | TRBV3-1/TRBV3-2 | - | CASSPSNSPLHF | TGTGCCAGCAGCCCCTCTAATTCACCCCTCCACTTT
TRBJ2-7 | 16 | - | TRBV28 | - | CASSLSEREIPYEQYF | TGTGCCAGCAGTTTGTCTGAGCGTGAAATCCCCTACGAGCAGTACTTC
TRBJ1-5 | 12 | - | TRBV28 | - | CASKTGSSPQHF | TGTGCCAGCAAAACAGGGTCGTCGCCCCAGCATTTT
TRBJ1-3 | 11 | - | TRBV30 | - | CAWTSGNTIYF | TGTGCCTGGACATCTGGAAACACCATATATTTT
TRBJ2-7 | 16 | TRBD2 | TRBV11-2 | once | CASSLFTSGGPHEQYF | TGTGCCAGCAGCTTATTTACTAGCGGGGGCCCCCACGAGCAGTACTTC
TRBJ2-6 | 15 | - | TRBV19 | - | CASSNRVSGANVLTF | TGTGCCAGTAGTAACAGGGTTTCTGGGGCCAACGTCCTGACTTTC
TRBJ2-1 | 15 | TRBD2 | TRBV5-4 | - | CASSWRGSQYNEQFF | TGTGCCAGCAGCTGGCGGGGGTCGCAATACAATGAGCAGTTCTTC
TRBJ1-4 | 14 | - | TRBV3-1/TRBV3-2 | - | CASSHQGDNEKLFF | TGTGCCAGCAGCCATCAGGGTGACAATGAAAAACTGTTTTTT